This TCR beta chain was profiled in a study of T cells in localized non-small cell lung cancer. Sequenced by immunoSEQ multiplex PCR; TCRdb stores in-frame clones only, minus some. There are 45,000 to 70,000 clones in the sample; roughly 90% occur only once, and 5.2% lies in the top ten. Germline CDR1 reads SEHNR; CDR2 reads FQNEAQ (reference sequence). The ends were cut back, 4 bases at V and 8 bases at J, with 8 bases in the middle. This CDR3 is 12 amino acids long. V and J are TRBV7-9 and TRBJ2-2; D uncertain. The source of this sequence is a woman aged 35-70 years with stage I lung adenocarcinoma. The sample here was peripheral blood, taken before any cancer treatment. CDR3: CASSSLGGELFF. The CDR3 bases are TGTGCCAGCAGCTCCCTAGGGGGGGAGCTGTTTTTT.